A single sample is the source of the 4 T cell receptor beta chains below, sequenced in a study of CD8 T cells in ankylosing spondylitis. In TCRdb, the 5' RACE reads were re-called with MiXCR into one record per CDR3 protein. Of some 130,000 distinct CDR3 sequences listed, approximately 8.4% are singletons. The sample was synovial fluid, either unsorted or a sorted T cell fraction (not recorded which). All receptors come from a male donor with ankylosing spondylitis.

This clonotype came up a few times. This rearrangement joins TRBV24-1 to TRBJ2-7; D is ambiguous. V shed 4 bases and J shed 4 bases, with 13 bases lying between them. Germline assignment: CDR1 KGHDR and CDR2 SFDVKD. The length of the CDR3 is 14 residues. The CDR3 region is CATSEDNLGYEQYF. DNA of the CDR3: TGTGCCACCAGTGAAGACAATTTAGGATACGAGCAGTACTTC.

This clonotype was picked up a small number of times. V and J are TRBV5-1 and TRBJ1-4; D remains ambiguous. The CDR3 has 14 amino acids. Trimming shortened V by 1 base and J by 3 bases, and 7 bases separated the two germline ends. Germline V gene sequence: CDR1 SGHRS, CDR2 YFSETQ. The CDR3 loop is CASSLLAPNEKLFF. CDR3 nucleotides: TGCGCCAGCAGCTTGTTAGCTCCTAATGAAAAACTGTTTTTT.

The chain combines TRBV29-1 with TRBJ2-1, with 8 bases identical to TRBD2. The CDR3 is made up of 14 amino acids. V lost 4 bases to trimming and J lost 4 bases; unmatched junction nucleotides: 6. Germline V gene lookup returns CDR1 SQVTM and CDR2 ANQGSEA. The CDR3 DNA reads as TGCAGCGTTGCCTCAGCGGGAGCTTACAATGAGCAGTTCTTC. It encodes CSVASAGAYNEQFF.

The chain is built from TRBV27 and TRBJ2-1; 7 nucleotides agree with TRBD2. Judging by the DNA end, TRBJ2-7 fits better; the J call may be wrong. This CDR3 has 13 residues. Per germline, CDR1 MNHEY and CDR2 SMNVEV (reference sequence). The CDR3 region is CATQRGSYNEQYF. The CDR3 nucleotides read TGTGCCACCCAGCGGGGTTCCTACAATGAGCAGTACTTC.